The 30 T cell receptor beta chains below were found in one sample sequenced in a study of memory B cells and T cells in multiple sclerosis. Only in-frame clones appear in the TCRdb table, and some are missing; sequencing was by immunoSEQ multiplex PCR. The repertoire consists of about 15,000 clones, with approximately 69% occurring once and the leading ten covering 2.3%. Specimen: memory (CD45RO+) CD4+ T cells from blood. The receptor source for this set is a human donor with multiple sclerosis.

This clone was observed a few times. The chain has TRBV6-1 and TRBJ2-1; 7 bases map to TRBD2. The CDR3 covers 15 residues. The V gene's germline CDR1 is MNHNS and CDR2 SASEGT. Trimming took 10 bases from V and 0 from J; bases not matched to a gene: 9. The CDR3 loop reads CATRRPSGSYNEQFF. In DNA, the CDR3 is TGTGCCACCCGGAGGCCTAGCGGCTCCTACAATGAGCAGTTCTTC.

The chain uses TRBV6-1 and TRBJ2-7, with unresolved D. Trimming cost V 2 bases and J 3 bases, with 8 bases left between them. The CDR3 has 13 amino acids. In germline, CDR1 is MNHNS, CDR2 SASEGT. CDR3 nucleotides: TGTGCCAGCAGTGAACCGCCGAGCTACGAGCAGTACTTC. Protein product: CASSEPPSYEQYF.

J is TRBJ2-7 and V is TRBV6-1, with 8 bases fitting TRBD2. Germline V CDR1 and CDR2: MNHNS, SASEGT. The CDR3 is 14 residues long. The V gene end was trimmed by 6 bases and the J gene end by 7 bases; junction bases not matched to a gene: 11. The CDR3 is CASSGGGLAGEQYF. CDR3 DNA: TGTGCCAGCAGCGGGGGGGGTCTGGCGGGGGAGCAGTACTTC.

In its sample, this clone was seen a few times. This chain connects TRBV7-2 to TRBJ2-2, with D possibly being TRBD2 (5 bases). The CDR3 spans 13 residues. Germline CDR1 reads SGHTA; CDR2 reads FQGNSA. With 5 bases removed from V and 6 bases from J, the gap between germline ends came to 10 bases. This CDR3 reads CASSRSGAGELFF. In DNA, the CDR3 is TGTGCCAGCAGCCGGAGCGGTGCCGGGGAGCTGTTTTTT.

The J gene is TRBJ1-4, the V gene TRBV7-9; 7 bases agree with TRBD1. The J segment lost 9 bases and the V segment lost 4 bases, leaving 5 bases of the junction unmatched. CDR3 length equals 13 residues. From germline, CDR1 is SEHNR and CDR2 FQNEAQ (reference sequence). CDR3 residues: CASSSGQVQKLFF. The DNA for the CDR3 is TGTGCCAGCAGCTCAGGACAGGTTCAAAAACTGTTTTTT.

J is TRBJ2-7 and V is TRBV6-5; 8 nucleotides line up with TRBD1. Germline lookup yields CDR1 MNHEY and CDR2 SVGAGI. The J segment lost 9 bases and the V segment lost 5 bases, leaving 12 bases of the junction unmatched. The CDR3 sequence is 14 residues long. CDR3 loop: CASSDRGSANGQYF. Written as DNA, the CDR3 is TGTGCCAGCAGTGACAGGGGATCAGCCAACGGGCAGTACTTC.

V gene TRBV29-1 combines with J gene TRBJ2-1; 7 bases are a match to TRBD1. The trim removed 8 bases at V and 0 bases at J, leaving 7 bases unmatched. From germline, CDR1 is SQVTM and CDR2 ANQGSEA. The CDR3 sequence is 14 residues long. In DNA form, the CDR3 reads TGCAGCACAAGACAGGGAAGCTCCTACAATGAGCAGTTCTTC. Translation: CSTRQGSSYNEQFF.

In its sample, this clone was seen once. The chain has TRBV7-6 and TRBJ2-3; 7 nucleotides align to TRBD2. V trimming: 1 base; J trimming: 3 bases; junction bases outside the gene matches: 13. CDR3 length: 18 amino acids. CDR1 and CDR2 from the germline V gene are SGHVS and FNYEAQ. The DNA for the CDR3 is TGTGCCAGCAGCTTAGAGTGGGGGGGAGGGCCTATTACAGATACGCAGTATTTT. Translated: CASSLEWGGGPITDTQYF.

CDR3 protein: CASSLSGSRAMQETQYF. DNA of the CDR3: TGCGCCAGCAGCTTGTCGGGCAGCAGGGCTATGCAAGAGACCCAGTACTTC. V gene TRBV5-1 combines with J gene TRBJ2-5; a possible D gene is TRBD1 (5 bases). The germline gives CDR1 SGHRS, CDR2 YFSETQ. This CDR3 is 17 amino acids long. V lost 1 base, J lost 2 bases, and 18 bases lay in between.

This clone was recorded only once. The chain uses TRBV5-1 and TRBJ2-7; 9 bases agree with TRBD1. The germline V gene has CDR1 SGHRS and CDR2 YFSETQ. The CDR3 extends over 16 amino acids. The V gene end was trimmed by 5 bases and the J gene end by 3 bases; junction bases not matched to a gene: 12. The CDR3 DNA follows: TGCGCCAGCAGTTCCGAGGGCGGGACAGGGTTCTACGAGCAGTACTTC. Its protein is CASSSEGGTGFYEQYF.

CDR3 in DNA: TGTGCCAGCAGCCCCCTGGGAGGTTATGGCTACACCTTC. Residues: CASSPLGGYGYTF. The chain employs TRBV9 and TRBJ1-2; D uncertain. The CDR3 runs 13 residues. Trimming removed 4 bases from V and 5 bases from J, with 12 bases in between. The germline V gene encodes CDR1 SGDLS and CDR2 YYNGEE.

The V call is TRBV19, the J call TRBJ1-6, with TRBD1 matching over 11 bases. The CDR3 has 13 residues. CDR1 and CDR2 from the germline V gene are LNHDA and SQIVND (reference sequence). The J segment lost 9 bases and the V segment lost 10 bases, leaving 5 bases of the junction unmatched. This CDR3 reads CATGTGGVSPLHF. The CDR3 region has the DNA TGTGCCACCGGGACAGGGGGAGTTTCACCCCTCCACTTT. The full variable domain, completed using reference TRBV19 and TRBJ1-6, is DGGITQSPKYLFRKEGQNVTLSCEQNLNHDAMYWYRQDPGQGLRLIYYSQIVNDFQKGDIAEGYSVSREKKESFPLTVTSAQKNPTAFYLCATGTGGVSPLHFGNGTRLTVT.

The V gene is TRBV5-6, the J gene TRBJ1-1; 8 bases match TRBD1. This CDR3 spans 16 amino acids. Germline V gene data show CDR1 as SGHDT and CDR2 as YYEEEE. With V trimmed by 0 bases and J by 0 bases, 4 bases remained unmatched. CDR3 sequence reads: CASSLGQGTMNTEAFF. As DNA, the CDR3 is TGTGCCAGCAGCTTGGGACAGGGGACCATGAACACTGAAGCTTTCTTT. Supplemented by reference TRBV5-6 and TRBJ1-1, the full variable domain reads DAGVTQSPTHLIKTRGQQVTLRCSPKSGHDTVSWYQQALGQGPQFIFQYYEEEERQRGNFPDRFSGHQFPNYSSELNVNALLLGDSALYLCASSLGQGTMNTEAFFGQGTRLTVV.

This sequence joins TRBV7-3 and TRBJ2-3; TRBD1 aligns across 7 bases. The germline gives CDR1 SGHTA, CDR2 FQGTGA. Trimming took 5 bases from V and 4 from J; bases not matched to a gene: 3. This CDR3 is built from 13 residues. CDR3 sequence: CASSQGDADTQYF. The CDR3 nucleotides are TGTGCCAGCAGCCAGGGGGACGCAGATACGCAGTATTTT.

In its sample, this clone was seen a few times. The rearrangement uses TRBV7-6 and TRBJ2-3; a weak D match, TRBD1 (6 bases). Germline V CDR1 and CDR2: SGHVS, FNYEAQ. Trimming removed 4 bases from V and 0 bases from J, with 11 bases in between. The CDR3 is made up of 15 amino acids. CDR3 DNA sequence: TGTGCCAGCAGCTCTATACAGGGTAGCACAGATACGCAGTATTTT. Encoded protein: CASSSIQGSTDTQYF.

The genes are TRBV19 and TRBJ1-4; D possibly corresponds to TRBD1 (6 bases). V was shortened by 3 bases and J by 8 bases, with 10 bases between the two germline ends. The CDR3 has 13 residues. Germline V gene lookup returns CDR1 LNHDA and CDR2 SQIVND (reference sequence). The CDR3 DNA is TGTGCCAGTAGTATCGGGACATACGAAAAACTGTTTTTT. Encoded protein: CASSIGTYEKLFF.

The chain joins TRBV6-5 to TRBJ1-2, with TRBD1 matching over 7 bases. V trimming: 2 bases; J trimming: 5 bases; junction bases outside the gene matches: 11. This CDR3 is built from 16 residues. In germline, CDR1 is MNHEY, CDR2 SVGAGI. DNA for the CDR3: TGTGCCAGCAGTTACGTCGGAGGGGGCGCGGAATATGGCTACACCTTC. As protein: CASSYVGGGAEYGYTF.

This clone was seen a handful of times. V gene TRBV7-3 combines with J gene TRBJ2-3; maybe TRBD2 (6 bases). The germline V gene has CDR1 SGHTA and CDR2 FQGTGA. The V end lost 5 bases, the J end lost 5 bases, and 14 bases lay between the germline ends. This CDR3 is built from 14 residues. The DNA for the CDR3 is TGTGCCAGCAGCAACTGGTCGGGGGAAGATACGCAGTATTTT. This gives the protein CASSNWSGEDTQYF.

V and J are TRBV4-1 and TRBJ1-2; possible D gene TRBD1, 6 bases. Deletions cut 5 bases from V and 3 bases from J, with 10 bases between. Germline V gives CDR1 MGHRA, CDR2 YSYEKL. This CDR3 is 13 amino acids long. CDR3 region: CASSRGGDYGYTF. CDR3 sequence (DNA): TGCGCCAGCAGCAGGGGGGGCGACTATGGCTACACCTTC.

The chain employs TRBV5-5 and TRBJ2-5; 8 bases are shared with TRBD1. Per germline, CDR1 SGHKS and CDR2 YYEKEE (reference sequence). The CDR3 spans 14 residues. V lost 4 bases and J lost 5; bases outside the gene matches: 7. Written as DNA, the CDR3 is TGTGCCAGCAGCCCGAGGACAGGGCGGGAGACCCAGTACTTC. Translating it yields CASSPRTGRETQYF.

The V call is TRBV11-2, the J call TRBJ2-7; D remains ambiguous. CDR1 is SGHAT and CDR2 is FQNNGV in the germline V gene. This CDR3 contains 14 residues. The V and J ends lost 5 bases and 2 bases respectively, with 13 bases between them. The CDR3 reads CASSPLGIAYEQYF. The DNA of the CDR3 is TGTGCCAGCAGCCCCCTGGGCATAGCCTACGAGCAGTACTTC.

V and J are TRBV6-6 and TRBJ1-1; D gene ambiguous. Deletions cut 7 bases from V and 1 base from J, with 10 bases between. The germline CDR1 and CDR2 sequences are MNHNY and SVGAGI (reference sequence). CDR3 size: 13 residues. The CDR3 sequence: CASMRNENTEAFF. The CDR3, as DNA: TGTGCCAGCATGAGGAACGAGAACACTGAAGCTTTCTTT.

This clone was recorded a few times. The chain combines TRBV16 with TRBJ2-1, with no clear D. CDR3 length: 15 residues. Per germline, CDR1 KGHSY and CDR2 FQNENV. V was shortened by 4 bases and J by 0 bases, with 10 bases between the two germline ends. The CDR3 protein is CASSPGLASYNEQFF. Here the CDR3 DNA reads TGTGCCAGCAGCCCCGGGTTGGCCTCCTACAATGAGCAGTTCTTC. The variable domain in full, completed from reference TRBV16 and TRBJ2-1, reads GEEVAQTPKHLVRGEGQKAKLYCAPIKGHSYVFWYQQVLKNEFKFLISFQNENVFDETGMPKERFSAKCLPNSPCSLEIQATKLEDSAVYFCASSPGLASYNEQFFGPGTRLTVL.

V and J are TRBV7-6 and TRBJ2-7; the D is unclear. With 1 base removed from V and 3 bases from J, the gap between germline ends came to 7 bases. Germline loops: CDR1 SGHVS, CDR2 FNYEAQ. The length of the CDR3 is 13 residues. The CDR3 sequence: CASSLEQRYEQYF. The CDR3 nucleotides are TGTGCCAGCAGCTTAGAGCAGCGCTACGAGCAGTACTTC. The variable domain in full, completed from reference TRBV7-6 and TRBJ2-7, reads GAGVSQSPRYKVTKRGQDVALRCDPISGHVSLYWYRQALGQGPEFLTYFNYEAQQDKSGLPNDRFSAERPEGSISTLTIQRTEQRDSAMYRCASSLEQRYEQYFGPGTRLTVT.

The V gene is TRBV5-1, the J gene TRBJ1-6; maybe TRBD1 (6 bases). The V end lost 4 bases, the J end lost 5 bases, and 13 bases lay between the germline ends. This CDR3 is 15 amino acids long. The V gene's germline CDR1 is SGHRS and CDR2 YFSETQ. The CDR3 protein is CASSPNRADNSPLHF. The CDR3 DNA follows: TGCGCCAGCAGCCCAAACAGGGCCGATAATTCACCCCTCCACTTT.

The V and J genes are TRBV10-3 and TRBJ2-7; 7 bases agree with TRBD2. Losses at the gene ends were 5 bases for V and 4 bases for J; bases not matched to a gene: 14. Per germline, CDR1 ENHRY and CDR2 SYGVKD. The CDR3 is 16 residues long. The CDR3 spells CAISPRSGGDGYEQYF. The DNA of the CDR3 is TGTGCCATCAGTCCTAGGAGTGGGGGGGATGGATACGAGCAGTACTTC.

The table lists this clone with a count of one. The chain recombines TRBV5-1 with TRBJ1-2; unclear D gene. The germline V and J ends were trimmed by 0 bases and 8 bases, with 14 bases remaining between them. Germline CDR1 is SGHRS and CDR2 is YFSETQ. The CDR3 loop spans 14 amino acids. This CDR3 reads CASSLGMDGRGYTF. DNA of the CDR3: TGCGCCAGCAGCTTGGGAATGGACGGGAGAGGCTACACCTTC.

The J gene is TRBJ2-2, the V gene TRBV14; 7 bases line up with TRBD1. Germline V gene lookup returns CDR1 SGHDN and CDR2 FVKESK. V was clipped by 0 bases and J by 7 bases; unmatched bases: 11. The CDR3 loop spans 17 amino acids. The CDR3 DNA follows: TGTGCCAGCAGCCAAGATACGCGACAGGGTATGATCGGGGAGCTGTTTTTT. This codes for CASSQDTRQGMIGELFF.

This chain connects TRBV5-1 to TRBJ1-6; 8 bases line up with TRBD1. This CDR3 contains 14 residues. The germline V gene encodes CDR1 SGHRS and CDR2 YFSETQ. J was trimmed by 9 bases and V by 4 bases; bases with no gene match: 6. CDR3 DNA sequence: TGCGCCAGCAGCCAAGGACAGGGAGTTTCACCCCTCCACTTT. It codes for CASSQGQGVSPLHF.

There are a few counts of this clone. This sample also contains other DNA sequences that code for the same CDR3. This chain links TRBV9 with TRBJ2-7, with 7 bases matching TRBD2. The CDR3 covers 14 residues. V shed 3 bases, J shed 2 bases, and the junction held 5 bases outside the gene matches. From germline, CDR1 is SGDLS and CDR2 YYNGEE. The CDR3 nucleotides are TGTGCCAGCAGCGCCCCCGGGACTACCTACGAGCAGTACTTC. It specifies CASSAPGTTYEQYF.